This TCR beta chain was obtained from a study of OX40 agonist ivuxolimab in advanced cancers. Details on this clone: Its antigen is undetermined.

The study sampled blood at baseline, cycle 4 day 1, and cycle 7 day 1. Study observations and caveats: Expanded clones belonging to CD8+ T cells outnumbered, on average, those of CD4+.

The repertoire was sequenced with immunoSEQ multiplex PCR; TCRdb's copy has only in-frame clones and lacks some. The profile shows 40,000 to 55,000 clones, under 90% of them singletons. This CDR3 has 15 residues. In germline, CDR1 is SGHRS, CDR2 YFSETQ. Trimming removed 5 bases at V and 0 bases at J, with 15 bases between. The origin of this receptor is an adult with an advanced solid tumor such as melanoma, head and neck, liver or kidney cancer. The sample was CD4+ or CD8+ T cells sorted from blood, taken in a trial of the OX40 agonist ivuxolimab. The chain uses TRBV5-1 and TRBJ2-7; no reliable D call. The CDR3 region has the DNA TGCGCCAGCAGGGGTGGCCCGTCCGCCTCCTACGAGCAGTACTTC. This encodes CASRGGPSASYEQYF.